This TCR beta chain was found in a study of blood T cell repertoires in COVID-19. Study in general: Whether acute or convalescent, the COVID-19 samples came from the United States, Italy and Spain. PBMCs, B-cell-depleted T cells, or T cells were the source of the cDNA or gDNA that made up the material.

The table came from immunoSEQ multiplex PCR; TCRdb's copy has only in-frame clones and leaves some out. Here the sample spans approximately 170,000 clones, over 80% being singletons. This clone has just one count. This CDR3 has 13 amino acids. Germline trimming cut 3 bases from V and 6 bases from J; bases unmatched to any gene: 2. In germline, CDR1 is MNHEY, CDR2 SMNVEV (reference sequence). V usage is TRBV27 and J usage is TRBJ2-1; 7 bases are shared with TRBD2. The sequence was collected from a woman in her sixties or seventies with COVID-19, enrolled during active disease. Source material: peripheral blood. CDR3 amino acids: CASSLWTSNEQFF. In nucleotides, the CDR3 is TGTGCCAGCAGTTTGTGGACTAGCAATGAGCAGTTCTTC.